This is a list of T cell receptor beta chains from one sample in a study of T cells in Graves' hyperthyroidism and ophthalmopathy. TCRdb recomputed calls from the multiplex PCR reads with MiXCR, one row per CDR3 protein. The sample lists 370,000 or so distinct CDR3 sequences; less than 20% were seen once. The sample consisted of blood. The source of these receptors is a woman aged 18-29 years with Graves' hyperthyroidism that later progressed to Graves' ophthalmopathy. CDR3s include the opening cysteine and the closing phenylalanine or tryptophan. Each record gives: J gene, V gene, CDR3 protein.

J: TRBJ1-2
V: TRBV4-1
CDR3: CASSRTGTGSYGYTF

J: TRBJ2-1
V: TRBV27
CDR3: CASRGLAASDEQFF

J: TRBJ2-1
V: TRBV6-2/TRBV6-3
CDR3: CASSYDRYEPSSYNEQFF

J: TRBJ2-1
V: TRBV9
CDR3: CASSVATYGDNEQFF

J: TRBJ1-2
V: TRBV5-8
CDR3: CAAAGVLVDGYTF

J: TRBJ1-1
V: TRBV28
CDR3: CASSFEGAEAFF

J: TRBJ1-5
V: TRBV5-1
CDR3: CASSPQGADNQPQHF

J: TRBJ1-2
V: TRBV2
CDR3: CASVGQRYGYTF

J: TRBJ2-7
V: TRBV7-8
CDR3: CASSNQIYEQYF

J: TRBJ2-5
V: TRBV28
CDR3: CASSRGTSGRQETQYF

J: TRBJ2-3
V: TRBV28
CDR3: CASSDRASTDTQYF

J: TRBJ2-2
V: TRBV27
CDR3: CASSYGTSGTGGELFF

J: TRBJ2-3
V: TRBV7-6
CDR3: CASSPGRGTSPVRDTQYF

J: TRBJ2-3
V: TRBV3-1
CDR3: CASSLGTSGSTDTRYF

J: TRBJ1-1
V: TRBV28
CDR3: CASSPGQAPRATEAFF

J: TRBJ1-2
V: TRBV10-3
CDR3: CAISESKTGANYGYTF

J: TRBJ2-2
V: TRBV19
CDR3: CASSIQGASGELFF

J: TRBJ1-5
V: TRBV4-1
CDR3: CASSQGEQPQHF

J: TRBJ1-2
V: TRBV2
CDR3: CAISPGRLSYTF

J: TRBJ1-1
V: TRBV20-1
CDR3: CSARAGGPNTEAFF

J: TRBJ1-1
V: TRBV5-1
CDR3: CASSLGGGASTEAFF

J: TRBJ1-5
V: TRBV2
CDR3: CASRNTGAPQHF

J: TRBJ2-7
V: TRBV30
CDR3: CAGRGGGSYEQYF

J: TRBJ2-7
V: TRBV6-6
CDR3: CASSYPFEQGYSYEQYF

J: TRBJ2-1
V: TRBV27
CDR3: CASSSASYNEQFF

J: TRBJ2-7
V: TRBV20-1
CDR3: CSATETSGSYEQYF

J: TRBJ2-3
V: TRBV24-1
CDR3: CATSGTSGTDTQYF

J: TRBJ2-1
V: TRBV2
CDR3: CASSSGRVTYNEQFF

J: TRBJ2-7
V: TRBV28
CDR3: CASSSGGQGGDEQYF

J: TRBJ1-5
V: TRBV12-3/TRBV12-4
CDR3: CASSPKTRYQPQHF

J: TRBJ1-2
V: TRBV9
CDR3: CASSASIGGIGYTF

J: TRBJ2-2
V: TRBV12-3/TRBV12-4
CDR3: CASRGDANTGELFF

J: TRBJ2-1
V: TRBV12-5
CDR3: CASGSHLNEQFF

J: TRBJ1-2
V: TRBV12-3/TRBV12-4
CDR3: CASGPAANYGYTF

J: TRBJ2-7
V: TRBV6-1
CDR3: CASSRDKTYEQYF

J: TRBJ1-1
V: TRBV28
CDR3: CASSLLTTGGFTEAFF

J: -
V: TRBV5-1
CDR3: CASRTGYEQFF

J: TRBJ2-3
V: TRBV7-2
CDR3: CASSLGGQDTQYF

J: TRBJ1-4
V: TRBV29-1
CDR3: CSVGAATNEKLFF

J: TRBJ2-5
V: TRBV7-2
CDR3: CASSLVSSGGVSQETQYF

J: TRBJ2-3
V: TRBV20-1
CDR3: CSALGLAGAGTQYF

J: TRBJ1-5
V: TRBV19
CDR3: CASSKTTGTGGAQPQHF

J: TRBJ2-1
V: TRBV12-3/TRBV12-4
CDR3: CASRAGGGHNEQFF

J: TRBJ2-3
V: TRBV20-1
CDR3: CSASSLAGGLDTQYF

J: TRBJ1-2
V: TRBV7-2
CDR3: CASSARVSYGYTF

J: TRBJ2-1
V: TRBV6-1
CDR3: CASSWGLAGGESSEQFF

J: TRBJ2-1
V: TRBV9
CDR3: CASSPSSGLFYNEQFF

J: TRBJ2-7
V: TRBV9
CDR3: CASSVGGTGAHEQYF

J: TRBJ2-1
V: TRBV7-2
CDR3: CASSLRTGPYNEQFF

J: TRBJ2-7
V: TRBV11-2
CDR3: CASSLGVTSVDYEQYF